What follows is one T cell receptor beta chain and its context. Its antigen remains unidentified. The data were produced by immunoSEQ multiplex PCR, yet TCRdb's version contains in-frame clones alone and is incomplete. Among 150,000 or so clones listed, approximately 90% were seen once. This record comes from a study of T cell responses to AZD1222 COVID-19 vaccine. Findings and limits, study-wide: Increases in Spike-specific TCR breadth and depth were seen after two AZD1222 doses.

Germline-derived CDR1 and CDR2 are SEHNR and FQNEAQ (reference sequence). Trimming took 5 bases from V and 6 from J; bases not matched to a gene: 4. There are 14 residues in the CDR3. This TCR came from an adult who received the AZD1222 COVID-19 vaccine. This specimen was peripheral blood, taken 28 days after the second AZD1222 dose. The rearrangement uses TRBV7-9 and TRBJ1-5; 10 nucleotides match TRBD1. The CDR3 DNA follows: TGTGCCAGCAGCGCCGGGACAGGGGTTCAGCCCCAGCATTTT. It codes for CASSAGTGVQPQHF.